The entry that follows covers one T cell receptor (beta chain) sequence. In its sample, this clonotype was seen a few times. The antigen it recognizes is unknown. Qualities for individual bases were not recorded, and no much larger clone is one base off. This sample is part of a study of T cells in Graves' hyperthyroidism and ophthalmopathy (dated by TCRdb to between 2018 and 2020). In terms of the full investigation: Peripheral blood samples were taken at the time of initial diagnosis, prior to any treatment. Prospective prediction of ophthalmopathy was tested in an independent validation cohort of 18 to 20 hyperthyroidism patients and around 16 patients who later progressed to ophthalmopathy. The 100 discovery patients were randomly split 7:3 into training and test sets. In addition, the study compared T-cell repertoires in thyroid tissue and in blood from several Graves' hyperthyroidism patients. According to the paper, TCR Vbeta CDR3 sequencing was carried out on over 130 peripheral blood samples, which came from 40 to 45 ophthalmopathy, approximately 72 hyperthyroidism and about 17 progressor patients. TCR V-J signatures able to tell the groups apart were searched for in a discovery cohort of 90 to 100 patients, of whom under 45 had Graves' ophthalmopathy and around 57 had stable Graves' hyperthyroidism. After sampling, hyperthyroidism patients received methimazole starting at 30 mg daily, and ophthalmopathy patients received high-dose intravenous methylprednisolone.

The TCR beta CDR3 regions were amplified from the RNA transcripts. The first round of RT-PCR for the TCR CDR3 was performed with the HTBI primer set and the Qiagen OneStep RT-PCR kit. Libraries were constructed in a second round of multiplex PCR, after which size selection and purification were carried out. Sequencing of the libraries was done on an Illumina HiSeq2000 using paired-end 100 bp reads. From the authors' description of their analysis: SOAPnuke was used to process the raw data, removing reads that contained adapters or uncalled bases, had a mean Phred below 15, or lacked an exact match to the constant primer or identifier. COPE v1.2.5 was used to merge high-quality paired reads, and clonotypes were defined as unique nucleotide sequences. MiTCR v1.1 was used to align clonotypes to the IMGT TRBV, TRBD and TRBJ reference segments. Only V-J combinations with frequency above 0.0001, covering about 99% of repertoires, were analysed. A TCS score was defined as the ratio of F50 (clonal expansion) to E x V (chaos), with BLOSUM62-based TCRdist applied between CDR3 peptides within each V-J. Welch's t-statistics and random forest reduced 514 V-J features to about 13, which were used in a naive Bayes classifier (R e1071). TCRdb took the public reads, trimmed them with fastp at Q25, ran MiXCR for clone calling and kept in-frame beta chains. Every entry covers one CDR3 protein and lists the most common genes and DNA from its rows. TCRdb, not the authors, supplied the V and J calls. In all, the sample holds about 410,000 distinct CDR3 sequences, and roughly 14% of those were seen once. The top ten clonotypes cover 15% to 20% of the sample.

The paper as a whole reports these results and caveats: Sample size was not statistically predetermined, and investigators were not blinded to group allocation. Blood samples also contained most of the expanded thyroid clonotypes (frequency above 0.001), which suggests that blood repertoires may reflect thyroid immune responses. A 13 V-J signature model separated ophthalmopathy from stable hyperthyroidism, with approximately 86% sensitivity and 81% to 83% specificity in cross-validation and 80%/75% in testing. In validation, the model predicted progression to ophthalmopathy with approximately 71% sensitivity and approximately 78% specificity, a median of roughly seven months before onset.

In the ophthalmopathy patients, disease was moderately to severely active, with a Clinical Activity Score of 3 or more, a NOSPECS grade of 4 or more, and a duration of less than 3 months. Any patient with an uncontrolled infection, another autoimmune disease, pregnancy or lactation was excluded. Diagnoses were established on the basis of clinical symptoms, serum thyroxine and TRAb, thyroid ultrasound, and orbital computed tomography. PBMCs were isolated from 7.5 to 10 ml of fresh peripheral blood by Ficoll-Paque density gradient centrifugation. Trizol reagent was used to extract total RNA, and RNA quality was then checked on an Agilent 2100 Bioanalyzer. CDR1 SQVTM and CDR2 ANQGSEA were looked up in the germline V gene. Trimmed from V: 1 base; trimmed from J: 4 bases; junction bases lacking a gene match: 10. Taken from cysteine to phenylalanine, the CDR3 has 16 residues. Only the CDR3 DNA stays, 48 bases, in frame from base 1.

In this chain, TRBV29-1 is recombined with TRBJ2-7, with TRBD1 identical over 10 junction bases. This TCR was recovered from a young woman with Graves' ophthalmopathy. Material: blood. The CDR3 protein: CSVEAANGQGVYEQYF. At the DNA level, the sequence is TGCAGCGTTGAAGCGGCCAATGGACAGGGGGTGTACGAGCAGTACTTC.